Presented here are 20 T cell receptor beta chains from one specimen sequenced in a study of T cell responses to AZD1222 COVID-19 vaccine. Sequenced by immunoSEQ multiplex PCR; TCRdb stores in-frame clones only, minus some. The sample has 90,000 to 120,000 clones; around 87% are singletons. The sample consisted of peripheral blood, taken on day 0 of AZD1222 vaccination. These receptors were collected from an adult in good health.

This sequence joins TRBV29-1 and TRBJ1-2, with TRBD1 matching over 10 bases. The CDR3 is 14 amino acids. The germline CDR1 and CDR2 sequences are SQVTM and ANQGSEA. J was trimmed by 7 bases and V by 0 bases; bases with no gene match: 5. CDR3 in amino acids: CSVEEGTGAFGYTF. DNA for the CDR3: TGCAGCGTTGAAGAAGGGACAGGGGCTTTTGGCTACACCTTC.

This clone was seen more than once but under ten times. The rearrangement uses TRBV6-5 and TRBJ2-7; D unresolved. Per the germline V gene, CDR1 is MNHEY and CDR2 is SVGAGI. CDR3 length equals 15 residues. With 0 bases removed from V and 0 bases from J, the gap between germline ends came to 9 bases. CDR3 loop: CASSYSSRPSYEQYF. In DNA, the CDR3 is TGTGCCAGCAGTTACTCGAGCAGGCCCTCCTACGAGCAGTACTTC.

The CDR3 bases are TGTGCCAGCAGCTTAGTTCGGCTAGCGGGGGGATCGAGCACAGATACGCAGTATTTT. Its translation is CASSLVRLAGGSSTDTQYF. The chain uses TRBV11-2 and TRBJ2-3; 11 positions agree with TRBD2. V lost 1 base to trimming and J lost 0 bases; unmatched junction nucleotides: 9. Germline V gene data show CDR1 as SGHAT and CDR2 as FQNNGV. This CDR3 region has 19 residues.

The CDR3 loop reads CASGRTSNQPQHF. CDR3 coding DNA: TGTGCCAGCGGACGGACAAGCAATCAGCCCCAGCATTTT. The V gene is TRBV5-8, the J gene TRBJ1-5; D is perhaps TRBD1 (5 bases). V shed 7 bases and J shed 1 base, with 9 bases lying between them. The CDR3 totals 13 residues. Germline V lookup: CDR1 SGHTS, CDR2 YDEGEE.

This chain connects TRBV11-3 to TRBJ2-7; TRBD1 matches 8 bases. The CDR3 loop spans 15 amino acids. Germline V gives CDR1 SGHNT, CDR2 YENEEA. V was clipped by 1 base and J by 3 bases; unmatched bases: 5. The CDR3 sequence is CASSLGPGGGYEQYF. CDR3 coding DNA: TGTGCCAGCAGCTTAGGGCCAGGGGGCGGCTACGAGCAGTACTTC.

V gene TRBV9 combines with J gene TRBJ1-2; no definite D call. Per the germline V gene, CDR1 is SGDLS and CDR2 is YYNGEE. Trimming shortened V by 4 bases and J by 4 bases, and 11 bases separated the two germline ends. The CDR3 has 13 residues. In nucleotides, the CDR3 is TGTGCCAGCAGCTCTAGTACGATCTATGGCTACACCTTC. This translates into CASSSSTIYGYTF.

The chain couples TRBV6-5 to TRBJ2-7; 10 bases are shared with TRBD2. The CDR3 totals 15 residues. Trimming took 2 bases from V and 3 from J; bases not matched to a gene: 4. Germline V gives CDR1 MNHEY, CDR2 SVGAGI. The CDR3 DNA is TGTGCCAGCAGTTACGGACTAGCGGACTACTACGAGCAGTACTTC. It codes for CASSYGLADYYEQYF.

J is TRBJ1-1 and V is TRBV4-2, with unresolved D. V lost 0 bases to trimming and J lost 8 bases, with 16 bases between them. This CDR3 has 15 amino acids. Germline V gene data show CDR1 as LGHNA and CDR2 as YNFKEQ. CDR3 loop: CASSQDSGSSPEAFF. The CDR3 region has the DNA TGTGCCAGCAGCCAAGATTCGGGGTCCTCCCCAGAAGCTTTCTTT.

This chain connects TRBV2 to TRBJ2-1; 11 bases fit TRBD2. The V gene's germline CDR1 is SNHLY and CDR2 FYNNEI. The J segment lost 3 bases and the V segment lost 4 bases, leaving 2 bases of the junction unmatched. The CDR3 sequence is 15 residues long. CDR3 residues: CASSGTSGFYNEQFF. DNA for the CDR3: TGTGCCAGCAGTGGGACTAGCGGGTTCTACAATGAGCAGTTCTTC.

This rearrangement joins TRBV9 to TRBJ2-2; D is unresolved. The CDR3 is made up of 13 amino acids. The germline gives CDR1 SGDLS, CDR2 YYNGEE. V was cut by 0 bases and J by 10 bases, with 10 bases left in between. In DNA, the CDR3 is TGTGCCAGCAGCGTAGAAATGGCGACGGAGCTGTTTTTT. Its translation: CASSVEMATELFF.

This chain links TRBV19 with TRBJ1-2; a possible D gene is TRBD1 (5 bases). Germline assignment: CDR1 LNHDA and CDR2 SQIVND (reference sequence). V lost 5 bases to trimming and J lost 2 bases, with 21 bases between them. The CDR3 is made up of 17 amino acids. This CDR3 is CASSSALGERQNYGYTF. Here the CDR3 DNA reads TGTGCCAGTAGTTCCGCCCTGGGGGAGAGGCAGAACTATGGCTACACCTTC.

V gene TRBV6-5 combines with J gene TRBJ1-3, with D tentatively TRBD1 (5 bases). Per germline, CDR1 MNHEY and CDR2 SVGAGI. V dropped 5 bases and J dropped 3 bases, with 11 bases sitting between them. The CDR3 is made up of 14 amino acids. The CDR3 is CASSPGGDGNTIYF. DNA of the CDR3: TGTGCCAGCAGTCCGGGGGGGGATGGAAACACCATATATTTT.

This sequence joins TRBV30 and TRBJ1-2, with 9 bases that match TRBD1. J lost 2 bases, V lost 7 bases, and 11 bases had no gene match. The CDR3 is 15 residues long. Germline V gives CDR1 GTSNPN, CDR2 SVGIG (reference sequence). CDR3 nucleotide sequence: TGTGCCTTGGGGGGGACAGGGACTTGGAACTATGGCTACACCTTC. This translates into CALGGTGTWNYGYTF.

This clone was seen a few times. The chain employs TRBV2 and TRBJ1-4; D not resolved. CDR1 and CDR2 (germline): SNHLY, FYNNEI. CDR3 length equals 14 residues. The V and J ends lost 1 base and 7 bases respectively, with 10 bases between them. This CDR3 is CASSEDRGSEKLFF. DNA of the CDR3: TGTGCCAGCAGTGAAGACAGAGGGTCTGAAAAACTGTTTTTT.

The V call is TRBV10-3, the J call TRBJ1-2, with a tentative D call TRBD1 (5 bases). The V gene's germline CDR1 is ENHRY and CDR2 SYGVKD. This CDR3 is built from 15 residues. The germline V and J ends were trimmed by 0 bases and 5 bases, with 13 bases remaining between them. The chain's CDR3 is CAISESGSGRYGYTF. CDR3 nucleotides: TGTGCCATCAGTGAGTCGGGGTCAGGGAGGTATGGCTACACCTTC.

This chain uses TRBV7-9 with TRBJ1-6; D gene uncertain. V lost 5 bases and J lost 0, with 8 bases in between. The CDR3 runs 15 residues. Per germline, CDR1 SEHNR and CDR2 FQNEAQ (reference sequence). CDR3 protein: CASSLLSSYNSPLHF. CDR3 nucleotides: TGTGCCAGCAGCCTACTGAGCTCCTATAATTCACCCCTCCACTTT. The variable domain in full, completed from reference TRBV7-9 and TRBJ1-6, reads DTGVSQNPRHKITKRGQNVTFRCDPISEHNRLYWYRQTLGQGPEFLTYFQNEAQLEKSRLLSDRFSAERPKGSFSTLEIQRTEQGDSAMYLCASSLLSSYNSPLHFGNGTRLTVT.

This clone was detected once. The chain carries TRBV20-1 and TRBJ1-2; a possible D gene is TRBD1 (6 bases). V lost 3 bases to trimming and J lost 1 base, with 15 bases between them. Germline assignment: CDR1 DFQATT and CDR2 SNEGSKA (reference sequence). CDR3 length: 15 amino acids. The CDR3 is CSASPLTGLNYGYTF. In DNA form, the CDR3 reads TGCAGTGCTAGTCCCTTGACAGGACTTAACTATGGCTACACCTTC.

The V gene is TRBV7-2, the J gene TRBJ2-3; 7 bases agree with TRBD1. CDR3 length: 14 residues. V lost 4 bases and J lost 4; bases outside the gene matches: 5. Germline loops: CDR1 SGHTA, CDR2 FQGNSA. The chain's CDR3 is CASSSLTGADTQYF. The CDR3 DNA is TGTGCCAGCAGCTCACTTACAGGGGCAGATACGCAGTATTTT.

V usage is TRBV6-5 and J usage is TRBJ2-7; D gene ambiguous. V lost 0 bases, J lost 4 bases, and 7 bases lay in between. The germline V gene encodes CDR1 MNHEY and CDR2 SVGAGI. The CDR3 sequence is 13 residues long. The DNA of the CDR3 is TGTGCCAGCAGTTACTCGCCACAGTACGAGCAGTACTTC. It specifies CASSYSPQYEQYF.

DNA of the CDR3: TGTGCCAGCAGCCAGGGAGGCTCGACCGGGGAGCTGTTTTTT. It yields the protein CASSQGGSTGELFF. The V and J genes are TRBV14 and TRBJ2-2; D possibly corresponds to TRBD2 (6 bases). V was pared by 3 bases and J by 5 bases, with 10 bases between. The CDR3 runs to 14 residues. CDR1 and CDR2 from the germline V gene are SGHDN and FVKESK.